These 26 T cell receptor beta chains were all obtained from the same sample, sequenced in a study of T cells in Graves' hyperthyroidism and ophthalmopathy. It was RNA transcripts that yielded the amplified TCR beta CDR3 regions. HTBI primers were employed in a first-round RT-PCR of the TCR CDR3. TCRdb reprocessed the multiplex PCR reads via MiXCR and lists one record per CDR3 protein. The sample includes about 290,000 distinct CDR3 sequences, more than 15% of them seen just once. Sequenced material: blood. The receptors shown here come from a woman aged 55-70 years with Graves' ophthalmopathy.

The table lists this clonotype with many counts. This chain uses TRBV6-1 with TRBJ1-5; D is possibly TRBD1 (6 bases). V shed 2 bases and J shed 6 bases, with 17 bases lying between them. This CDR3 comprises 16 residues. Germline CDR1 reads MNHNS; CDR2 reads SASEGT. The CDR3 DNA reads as TGTGCCAGCAGTGAATTACCTGGGGGGCGTCTTCAGCCCCAGCATTTT. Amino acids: CASSELPGGRLQPQHF.

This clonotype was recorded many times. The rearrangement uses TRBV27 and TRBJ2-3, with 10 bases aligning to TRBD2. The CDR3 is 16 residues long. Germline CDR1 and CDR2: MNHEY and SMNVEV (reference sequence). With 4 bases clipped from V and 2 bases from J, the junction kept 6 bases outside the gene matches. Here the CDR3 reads CASSSIAGGTTDTQYF. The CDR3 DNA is TGTGCCAGCAGTTCCATAGCGGGAGGAACCACAGATACGCAGTATTTT.

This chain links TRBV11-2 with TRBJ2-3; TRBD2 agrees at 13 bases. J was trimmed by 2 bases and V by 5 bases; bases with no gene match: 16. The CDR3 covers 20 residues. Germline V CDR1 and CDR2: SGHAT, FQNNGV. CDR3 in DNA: TGTGCCAGCAGCCCCCGACTAGCGGGGGGAGTTCCCTCCTCCACAGATACGCAGTATTTT. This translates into CASSPRLAGGVPSSTDTQYF.

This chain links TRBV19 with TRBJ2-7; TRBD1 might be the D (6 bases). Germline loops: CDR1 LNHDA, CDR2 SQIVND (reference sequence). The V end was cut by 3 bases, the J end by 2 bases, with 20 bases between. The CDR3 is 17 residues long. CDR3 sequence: CASSIGGVLQGTYEQYF. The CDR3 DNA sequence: TGTGCCAGTAGTATTGGAGGAGTACTCCAGGGGACCTACGAGCAGTACTTC.

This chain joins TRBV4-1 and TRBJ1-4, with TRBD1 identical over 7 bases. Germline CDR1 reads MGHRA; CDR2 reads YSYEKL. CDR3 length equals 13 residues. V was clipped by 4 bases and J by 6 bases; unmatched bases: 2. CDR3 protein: CASSPDRDEKLFF. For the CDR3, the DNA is TGCGCCAGCAGCCCCGACAGGGATGAAAAACTGTTTTTT.

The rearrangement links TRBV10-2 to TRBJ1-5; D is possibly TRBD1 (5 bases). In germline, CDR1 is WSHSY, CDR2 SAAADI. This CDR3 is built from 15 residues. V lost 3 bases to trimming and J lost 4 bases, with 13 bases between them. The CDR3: CASSDLGLRNQPQHF. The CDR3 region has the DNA TGCGCCAGCAGTGATTTGGGACTGAGAAATCAGCCCCAGCATTTT.

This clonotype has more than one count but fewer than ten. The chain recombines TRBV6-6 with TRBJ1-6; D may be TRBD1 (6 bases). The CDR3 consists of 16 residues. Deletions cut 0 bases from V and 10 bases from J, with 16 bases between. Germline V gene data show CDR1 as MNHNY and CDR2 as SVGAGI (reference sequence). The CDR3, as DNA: TGTGCCAGCAGTTACTCGTCCCCGGGGGCGACCTCACCCCTCCACTTT. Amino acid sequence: CASSYSSPGATSPLHF.

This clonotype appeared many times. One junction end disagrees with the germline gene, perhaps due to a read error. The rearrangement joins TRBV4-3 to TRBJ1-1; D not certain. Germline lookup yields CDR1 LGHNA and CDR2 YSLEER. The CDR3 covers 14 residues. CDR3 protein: CASNQARRDTEAFF. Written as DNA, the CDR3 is TGCGCCAGCAACCAAGCACGGAGGGACACTGAAGCTTTCTTT.

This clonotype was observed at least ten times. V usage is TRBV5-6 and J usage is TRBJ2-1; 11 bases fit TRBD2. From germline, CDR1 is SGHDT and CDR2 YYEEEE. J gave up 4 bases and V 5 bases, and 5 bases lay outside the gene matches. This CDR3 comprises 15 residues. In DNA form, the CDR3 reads TGTGCCAGCAGTTATATAGCGGGAGGGTACAATGAGCAGTTCTTC. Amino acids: CASSYIAGGYNEQFF. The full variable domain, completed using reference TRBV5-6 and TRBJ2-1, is DAGVTQSPTHLIKTRGQQVTLRCSPKSGHDTVSWYQQALGQGPQFIFQYYEEEERQRGNFPDRFSGHQFPNYSSELNVNALLLGDSALYLCASSYIAGGYNEQFFGPGTRLTVL.

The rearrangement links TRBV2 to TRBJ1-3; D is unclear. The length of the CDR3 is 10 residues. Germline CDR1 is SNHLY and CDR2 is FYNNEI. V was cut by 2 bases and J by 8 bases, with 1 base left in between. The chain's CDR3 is CASSEYTIYF. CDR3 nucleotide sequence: TGTGCCAGCAGTGAATACACCATATATTTT.

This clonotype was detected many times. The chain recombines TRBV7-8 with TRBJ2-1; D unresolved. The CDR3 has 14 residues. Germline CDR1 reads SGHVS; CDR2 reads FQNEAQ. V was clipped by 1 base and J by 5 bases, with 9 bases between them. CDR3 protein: CASSLVRADNEQFF. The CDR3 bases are TGTGCCAGCAGCTTAGTAAGAGCCGACAATGAGCAGTTCTTC.

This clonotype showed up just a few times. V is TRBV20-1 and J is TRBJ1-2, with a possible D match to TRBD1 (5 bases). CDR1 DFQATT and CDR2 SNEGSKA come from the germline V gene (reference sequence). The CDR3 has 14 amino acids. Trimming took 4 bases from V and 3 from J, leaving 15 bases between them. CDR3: CSATSRLGHYGYTF. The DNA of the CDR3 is TGCAGTGCTACCTCCCGGCTGGGACACTATGGCTACACCTTC.

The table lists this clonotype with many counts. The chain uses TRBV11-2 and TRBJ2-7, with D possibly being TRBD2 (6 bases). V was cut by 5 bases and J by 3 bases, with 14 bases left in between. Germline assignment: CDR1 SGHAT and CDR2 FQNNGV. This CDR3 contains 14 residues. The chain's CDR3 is CASSPRLEYYEQYF. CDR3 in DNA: TGTGCCAGCAGCCCAAGACTAGAATACTACGAGCAGTACTTC.

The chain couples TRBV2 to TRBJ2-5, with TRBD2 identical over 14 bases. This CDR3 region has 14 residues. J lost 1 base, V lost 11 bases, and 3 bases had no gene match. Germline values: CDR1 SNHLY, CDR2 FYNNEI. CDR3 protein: CAEGTSGSQETQYF. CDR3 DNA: TGTGCCGAGGGGACTAGCGGGAGCCAAGAGACCCAGTACTTC.

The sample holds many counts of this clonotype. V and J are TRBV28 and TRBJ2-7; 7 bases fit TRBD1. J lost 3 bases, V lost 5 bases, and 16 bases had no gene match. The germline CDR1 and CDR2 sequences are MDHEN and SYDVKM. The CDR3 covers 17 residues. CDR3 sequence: CASSLLLSDRVNYEQYF. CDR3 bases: TGTGCCAGCAGTCTCCTGCTATCAGACAGGGTAAACTACGAGCAGTACTTC. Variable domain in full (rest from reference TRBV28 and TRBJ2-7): DVKVTQSSRYLVKRTGEKVFLECVQDMDHENMFWYRQDPGLGLRLIYFSYDVKMKEKGDIPEGYSVSREKKERFSLILESASTNQTSMYLCASSLLLSDRVNYEQYFGPGTRLTVT.

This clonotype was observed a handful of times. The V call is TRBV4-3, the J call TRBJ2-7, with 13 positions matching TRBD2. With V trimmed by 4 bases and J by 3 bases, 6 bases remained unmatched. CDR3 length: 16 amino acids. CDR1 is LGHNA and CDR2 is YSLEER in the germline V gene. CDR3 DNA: TGCGCCAGCAGCCTTTACCGGACTAGCGGGAGCTACGAGCAGTACTTC. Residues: CASSLYRTSGSYEQYF.

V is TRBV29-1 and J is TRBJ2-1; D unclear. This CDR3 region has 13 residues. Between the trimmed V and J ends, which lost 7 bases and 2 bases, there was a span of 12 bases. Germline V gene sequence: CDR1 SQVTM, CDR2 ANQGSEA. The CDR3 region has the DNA TGCAGCGCAAACCAGGACCCCTACAATGAGCAGTTCTTC. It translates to CSANQDPYNEQFF.

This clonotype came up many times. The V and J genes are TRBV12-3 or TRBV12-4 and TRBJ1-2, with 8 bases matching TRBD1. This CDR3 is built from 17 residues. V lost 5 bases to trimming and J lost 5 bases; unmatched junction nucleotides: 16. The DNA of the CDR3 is TGTGCCAGCAGTCCTCAGGGGGCTGCCCCGAGTGGGTATGGCTACACCTTC. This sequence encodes CASSPQGAAPSGYGYTF.

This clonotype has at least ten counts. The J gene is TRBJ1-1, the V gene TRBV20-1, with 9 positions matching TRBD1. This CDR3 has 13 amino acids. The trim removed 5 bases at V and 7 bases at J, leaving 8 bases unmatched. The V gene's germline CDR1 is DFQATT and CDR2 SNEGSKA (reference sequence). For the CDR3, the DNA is TGCAGTGCTCGAGGACAGGGGTTTGTTGAAGCTTTCTTT. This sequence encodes CSARGQGFVEAFF.

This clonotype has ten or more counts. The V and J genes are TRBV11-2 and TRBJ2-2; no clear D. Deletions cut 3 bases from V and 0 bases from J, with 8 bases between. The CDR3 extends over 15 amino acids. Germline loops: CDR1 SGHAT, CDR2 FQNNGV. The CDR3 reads CASSFDGPNTGELFF. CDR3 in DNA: TGTGCCAGCAGCTTCGACGGACCGAACACCGGGGAGCTGTTTTTT. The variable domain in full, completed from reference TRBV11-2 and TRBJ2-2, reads EAGVAQSPRYKIIEKRQSVAFWCNPISGHATLYWYQQILGQGPKLLIQFQNNGVVDDSQLPKDRFSAERLKGVDSTLKIQPAKLEDSAVYLCASSFDGPNTGELFFGEGSRLTVL.

CDR3 bases: TGTGCCAGCAGCCCGGATGCAACTAATGAAAAACTGTTTTTT. Its protein is CASSPDATNEKLFF. This sequence joins TRBV5-4 and TRBJ1-4; D uncertain. CDR3 length: 14 residues. The germline gives CDR1 SGHNT, CDR2 YYREEE (reference sequence). V lost 4 bases and J 0 bases, leaving 7 bases between the germline ends. The complete variable domain, with remaining parts taken from reference TRBV5-4 and TRBJ1-4, reads ETGVTQSPTHLIKTRGQQVTLRCSSQSGHNTVSWYQQALGQGPQFIFQYYREEENGRGNFPPRFSGLQFPNYSSELNVNALELDDSALYLCASSPDATNEKLFFGSGTQLSVL.

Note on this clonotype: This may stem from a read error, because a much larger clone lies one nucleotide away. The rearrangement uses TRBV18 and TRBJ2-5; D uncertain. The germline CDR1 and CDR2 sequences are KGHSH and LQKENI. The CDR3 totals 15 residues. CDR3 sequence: CTSSPPVVSQETQYF. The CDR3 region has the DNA TGTACCAGCTCACCACCGGTAGTTTCCCAAGAGACCCAGTACTTC.

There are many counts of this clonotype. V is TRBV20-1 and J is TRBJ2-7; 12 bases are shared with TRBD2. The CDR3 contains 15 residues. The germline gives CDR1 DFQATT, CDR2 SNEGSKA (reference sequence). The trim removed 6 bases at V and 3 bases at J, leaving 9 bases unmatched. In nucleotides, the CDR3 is TGCAGTGCAACTGGACTAGCGGGATTGGGCTACGAGCAGTACTTC. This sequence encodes CSATGLAGLGYEQYF.

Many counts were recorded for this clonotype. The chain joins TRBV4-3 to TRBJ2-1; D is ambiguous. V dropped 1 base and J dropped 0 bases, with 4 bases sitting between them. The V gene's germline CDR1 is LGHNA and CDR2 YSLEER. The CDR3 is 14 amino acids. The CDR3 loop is CASSQVFSYNEQFF. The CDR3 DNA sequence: TGCGCCAGCAGCCAAGTTTTCTCCTACAATGAGCAGTTCTTC.

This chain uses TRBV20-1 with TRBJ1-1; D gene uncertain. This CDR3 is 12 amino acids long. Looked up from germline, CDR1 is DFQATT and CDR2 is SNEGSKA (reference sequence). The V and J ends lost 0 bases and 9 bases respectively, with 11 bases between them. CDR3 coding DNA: TGCAGTGCTAGAGACCGTGGTTTGAAAGCTTTCTTT. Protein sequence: CSARDRGLKAFF.

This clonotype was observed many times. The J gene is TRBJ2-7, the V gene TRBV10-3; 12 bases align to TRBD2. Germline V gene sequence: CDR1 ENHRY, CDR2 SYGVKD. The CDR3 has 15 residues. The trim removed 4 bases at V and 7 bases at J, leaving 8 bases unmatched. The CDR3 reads CAISVLAGGAGEQYF. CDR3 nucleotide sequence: TGTGCCATCAGTGTACTAGCGGGGGGTGCTGGGGAGCAGTACTTC.